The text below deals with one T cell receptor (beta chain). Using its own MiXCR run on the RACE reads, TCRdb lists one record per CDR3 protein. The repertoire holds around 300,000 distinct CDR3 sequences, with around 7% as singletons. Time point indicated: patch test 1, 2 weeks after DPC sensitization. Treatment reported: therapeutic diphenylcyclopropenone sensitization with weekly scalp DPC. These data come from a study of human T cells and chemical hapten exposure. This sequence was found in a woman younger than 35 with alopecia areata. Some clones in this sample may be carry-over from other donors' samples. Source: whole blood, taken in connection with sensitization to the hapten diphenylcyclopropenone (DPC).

This CDR3 is CASSPTQQGPTEAFF. CDR3 coding DNA: TGTGCCAGCAGCCCAACCCAACAGGGGCCCACTGAAGCTTTCTTT. V is TRBV13 and J is TRBJ1-1, with 7 bases lining up with TRBD1. With V trimmed by 5 bases and J by 4 bases, 10 bases remained unmatched. Germline V gene lookup returns CDR1 PRHDT and CDR2 FYEKMQ (reference sequence). The length of the CDR3 is 15 residues.